The clone carrying this T cell receptor (beta chain) was counted many times. In TCRdb, the PCR reads were re-called with MiXCR into one record per CDR3 protein. Seen here are about 640,000 distinct CDR3 sequences, 20% observed once, and the top ten hold about 0.9%. This entry is derived from a study of molecular identifiers for immune sequencing clone quantification. Study details: Five portions were made in replicates from RNA of roughly 20,000 or 100,000 naive CD8 cells, and four underwent sequencing.

As CD8+CD4-CCR7+CD45RA+ cells, naive CD8 T cells were sorted. What was sequenced was naive CD8+ T cells from blood, with Jurkat cell RNA spiked in. Noted subset: FACS-sorted CD8+CD4-CCR7+CD45RA+ naive T cells. This TCR was recovered from a human donor in good health. Some libraries in this study had Jurkat cell RNA spiked in.

The DNA for the CDR3 is TGTGCCAGCAGCCCGTTGACTAGCCTCGGCACAGATACGCAGTATTTT. This gives the protein CASSPLTSLGTDTQYF. The chain uses TRBV7-8 and TRBJ2-3; TRBD2 matches at 7 bases. The V gene end was trimmed by 5 bases and the J gene end by 1 base; junction bases not matched to a gene: 9. The CDR3 has 16 residues. Germline loops: CDR1 SGHVS, CDR2 FQNEAQ.